The next 23 T cell receptor beta chains were all read from a single sample in a study of cytomegalovirus exposure and HLA in healthy donors (dated 2017 in TCRdb). The receptor library was made with the immunoSEQ multiplex PCR assay. For the multiplex PCR, a mixture combining 60 forward primers for TCR Vbeta segments and 13 reverse primers for TCR Jbeta segments was used. In TCRdb, the immuneACCESS table is reduced to in-frame sequences with V and J assigned. These tables do not hold every clone; where another copy was compared, an unresolved V gene accounts for under half, and the others remain unexplained. Here the sample has 75,000 to 100,000 clones; less than 8% occur a single time. The ten largest account for about 2.5% of the sample. The source material was PBMCs. The receptors stem from a man aged 50-59 years in good health and CMV-seronegative.

The chain recombines TRBV19 with TRBJ1-2, with 9 bases matching TRBD1. Germline V gene data show CDR1 as LNHDA and CDR2 as SQIVND (reference sequence). V dropped 4 bases and J dropped 3; count of bases not matched to a gene: 3. This CDR3 has 14 amino acids. The CDR3 nucleotides read TGTGCCAGTAGTAGAGACAGGGGGGACTATGGCTACACCTTC. This encodes CASSRDRGDYGYTF.

This sequence joins TRBV4-1 and TRBJ2-5, with 8 bases identical to TRBD1. Germline V gene data show CDR1 as MGHRA and CDR2 as YSYEKL. This CDR3 contains 15 residues. V shed 3 bases and J 2 bases; nucleotides not matched to a gene: 5. CDR3 protein: CASSQLGQGQETQYF. Here the CDR3 DNA reads TGCGCCAGCAGCCAGCTCGGACAGGGACAAGAGACCCAGTACTTC.

The rearrangement links TRBV25-1 to TRBJ1-6, with D uncertain. CDR3 length: 14 residues. Per the germline V gene, CDR1 is MGHDK and CDR2 is SYGVNS. Trimming left V 3 bases short and J 4 bases short, with 7 bases between. The CDR3 reads CASSDYTYNSPLHF. CDR3 nucleotide sequence: TGTGCCAGCAGTGATTACACGTATAATTCACCCCTCCACTTT.

The chain has TRBV13 and TRBJ2-1, with a possible D match to TRBD2 (5 bases). The CDR3 runs to 16 residues. V lost 4 bases and J lost 7, with 20 bases in between. Germline V gene data show CDR1 as PRHDT and CDR2 as FYEKMQ (reference sequence). This CDR3 is CASSSPSFPGRNEQFF. The CDR3 coding sequence is TGTGCCAGCAGCTCCCCTAGCTTTCCCGGAAGGAATGAGCAGTTCTTC.

The chain links TRBV19 to TRBJ1-2, with a weak D call TRBD1 (6 bases). Germline V gives CDR1 LNHDA, CDR2 SQIVND (reference sequence). CDR3 length equals 17 residues. Trimming pared 3 bases from V and 5 bases from J, leaving 22 bases between. CDR3 nucleotides: TGTGCCAGTAGTATTCGAGACAGGCTGTTGTTTGGGTATGGCTACACCTTC. Amino acids: CASSIRDRLLFGYGYTF. Combining the CDR3 with reference TRBV19 and TRBJ1-2 gives the whole variable domain DGGITQSPKYLFRKEGQNVTLSCEQNLNHDAMYWYRQDPGQGLRLIYYSQIVNDFQKGDIAEGYSVSREKKESFPLTVTSAQKNPTAFYLCASSIRDRLLFGYGYTFGSGTRLTVV.

The chain couples TRBV28 to TRBJ2-7, with 11 bases lining up with TRBD1. J was trimmed by 4 bases and V by 6 bases; bases with no gene match: 5. Germline V CDR1 and CDR2: MDHEN, SYDVKM. The CDR3 runs 14 residues. The CDR3 nucleotides are TGTGCCAGCAGGGGGACAGGGGGTTTTTACGAGCAGTACTTC. Translation: CASRGTGGFYEQYF.

The CDR3 sequence: CASSRDSYGYTF. CDR3 sequence (DNA): TGTGCCAGCAGTCGGGACAGCTATGGCTACACCTTC. The rearrangement joins TRBV28 to TRBJ1-2; TRBD1 matches at 7 bases. There are 12 residues in the CDR3. V lost 5 bases, J lost 4 bases, and 1 base stayed unmatched. Germline V gene lookup returns CDR1 MDHEN and CDR2 SYDVKM.

J is TRBJ1-5 and V is TRBV10-3; 9 bases agree with TRBD1. The CDR3 has 15 amino acids. Losses at the gene ends were 6 bases for V and 6 bases for J; bases not matched to a gene: 9. Germline V gives CDR1 ENHRY, CDR2 SYGVKD. The CDR3 sequence is CAISAGQGLGQPQHF. DNA for the CDR3: TGTGCCATCAGCGCGGGACAGGGCTTGGGTCAGCCCCAGCATTTT.

This clone has just a few counts. The rearrangement joins TRBV28 to TRBJ1-4, with D possibly being TRBD1 (5 bases). This CDR3 spans 12 amino acids. Germline assignment: CDR1 MDHEN and CDR2 SYDVKM. V was shortened by 5 bases and J by 10 bases, with 11 bases between the two germline ends. CDR3 amino acids: CASSPLQGKLFF. The CDR3, as DNA: TGTGCCAGCAGTCCCCTGCAGGGAAAACTGTTTTTT.

The chain links TRBV28 to TRBJ2-1; 10 bases line up with TRBD2. CDR3 length: 19 amino acids. J was trimmed by 9 bases and V by 0 bases; bases with no gene match: 17. Germline CDR1 MDHEN, CDR2 SYDVKM. CDR3: CASSLWTTSGKHYNPEQFF. In DNA, the CDR3 is TGTGCCAGCAGTTTATGGACAACTAGCGGGAAACATTACAATCCTGAGCAGTTCTTC.

This sequence joins TRBV9 and TRBJ1-6; 9 bases map to TRBD1. With V trimmed by 3 bases and J by 10 bases, 8 bases remained unmatched. The CDR3 totals 15 residues. Germline V gene lookup returns CDR1 SGDLS and CDR2 YYNGEE. CDR3 nucleotide sequence: TGTGCCAGCAGCGCGACCGGGACAGGGTTGTCACCCCTCCACTTT. Residues: CASSATGTGLSPLHF.

CDR3 coding DNA: TGTGCCAGCAGTGAGTCGTTCTACAGGGGGTATAGTCAGCCCCAGCATTTT. It is translated as CASSESFYRGYSQPQHF. The V call is TRBV27, the J call TRBJ1-5; 8 positions agree with TRBD1. This CDR3 is 17 amino acids long. CDR1 is MNHEY, CDR2 SMNVEV, per germline (reference sequence). The V segment lost 5 bases and the J segment 6 bases; nucleotides outside the gene matches: 15.

The rearrangement uses TRBV28 and TRBJ1-6; D not resolved. Trimming cost V 8 bases and J 8 bases, with 7 bases left between them. Germline V lookup: CDR1 MDHEN, CDR2 SYDVKM. The CDR3 covers 11 residues. CDR3 bases: TGTGCCAGCGGGCGGGATTCACCCCTCCACTTT. This sequence encodes CASGRDSPLHF.

The chain uses TRBV5-6 and TRBJ2-5; 10 bases line up with TRBD1. The J call could be wrong; TRBJ2-7 is a better fit for the DNA end. This CDR3 is built from 17 residues. Germline loops: CDR1 SGHDT, CDR2 YYEEEE. The CDR3 region is CASSLLDRGRGNYEQYF. The CDR3 DNA sequence: TGTGCCAGCAGCCTACTAGACAGGGGGCGTGGGAACTACGAGCAGTACTTC.

This clone was observed a few times. CDR3 in amino acids: CASSRTGGTGELFF. The CDR3, as DNA: TGTGCCAGCAGCAGGACAGGGGGCACCGGGGAGCTGTTTTTT. V gene TRBV6-1 combines with J gene TRBJ2-2; 10 bases line up with TRBD1. Per germline, CDR1 MNHNS and CDR2 SASEGT. Germline trimming cut 6 bases from V and 4 bases from J; bases unmatched to any gene: 2. The CDR3 is 14 amino acids.

This chain uses TRBV30 with TRBJ1-5; D is unclear. CDR3 length: 13 residues. Trimming took off 0 bases at V and 5 bases at J, with 8 bases between the two ends. CDR1 GTSNPN and CDR2 SVGIG come from the germline V gene (reference sequence). This CDR3 reads CAWSVLGDQPQHF. CDR3 DNA sequence: TGTGCCTGGAGTGTCCTCGGGGATCAGCCCCAGCATTTT.

This clone was counted a few times. The CDR3 DNA sequence: TGTGCCAGCAGTCCCAAGACAGGAGACAATCAGCCCCAGCATTTT. Translation: CASSPKTGDNQPQHF. This chain links TRBV2 with TRBJ1-5; D may be TRBD1 (6 bases). The germline V gene encodes CDR1 SNHLY and CDR2 FYNNEI. The V end was cut by 5 bases, the J end by 3 bases, with 14 bases between. This CDR3 is 15 amino acids long.

The chain is built from TRBV5-6 and TRBJ2-1, with 10 bases that match TRBD2. Per the germline V gene, CDR1 is SGHDT and CDR2 is YYEEEE. V lost 4 bases, J lost 4 bases, and 5 bases stayed unmatched. The CDR3 totals 15 residues. The DNA for the CDR3 is TGTGCCAGCAGCCCCGGACTAGCGGTTTACAATGAGCAGTTCTTC. It codes for CASSPGLAVYNEQFF.

V usage is TRBV9 and J usage is TRBJ2-1; TRBD2 matches 10 bases. This CDR3 has 17 amino acids. V shed 0 bases, J shed 6 bases, and the junction held 9 bases outside the gene matches. The germline gives CDR1 SGDLS, CDR2 YYNGEE. The CDR3: CASSVALQGLATNEQFF. The CDR3 nucleotides are TGTGCCAGCAGCGTAGCCCTCCAGGGACTAGCGACCAATGAGCAGTTCTTC.

For the CDR3, the DNA is TGCGCCAGCAGTCCTGATAAAGCGGGAGGAGCCTACGAGCAGTACTTC. This sequence encodes CASSPDKAGGAYEQYF. The chain uses TRBV23-1 and TRBJ2-7; 9 bases fit TRBD2. TRBV23-1 is marked as an open reading frame, function uncertain. The CDR3 loop spans 16 amino acids. Unmatched junction bases numbered 9, after V lost 4 bases and J lost 2 bases.

This clone has a handful of counts. The chain is built from TRBV19 and TRBJ2-3, with 7 bases lining up with TRBD2. Germline CDR1 and CDR2: LNHDA and SQIVND (reference sequence). Trimming took 6 bases from V and 1 from J; bases not matched to a gene: 10. The CDR3 runs to 16 residues. CDR3 sequence (DNA): TGTGCCAGTAGGCCGCGGGGGAGGGGCCGCACAGATACGCAGTATTTT. The encoded protein is CASRPRGRGRTDTQYF.

This clone occurred a few times. The J gene is TRBJ2-1, the V gene TRBV19; 15 bases match TRBD2. Unmatched junction bases numbered 7, after V lost 7 bases and J lost 0 bases. This CDR3 contains 18 residues. CDR1 and CDR2 from the germline V gene are LNHDA and SQIVND (reference sequence). The CDR3 loop is CASKGLAGGRGSYNEQFF. CDR3 nucleotides: TGTGCCAGTAAGGGACTAGCGGGAGGCCGAGGCTCCTACAATGAGCAGTTCTTC.

The rearrangement uses TRBV28 and TRBJ1-3; no reliable D call. The germline V and J ends were trimmed by 2 bases and 1 base, with 6 bases remaining between them. Germline CDR1 is MDHEN and CDR2 is SYDVKM. The CDR3 runs 14 residues. In nucleotides, the CDR3 is TGTGCCAGCAGTTTAGGGCAATCTGGAAACACCATATATTTT. As protein: CASSLGQSGNTIYF.